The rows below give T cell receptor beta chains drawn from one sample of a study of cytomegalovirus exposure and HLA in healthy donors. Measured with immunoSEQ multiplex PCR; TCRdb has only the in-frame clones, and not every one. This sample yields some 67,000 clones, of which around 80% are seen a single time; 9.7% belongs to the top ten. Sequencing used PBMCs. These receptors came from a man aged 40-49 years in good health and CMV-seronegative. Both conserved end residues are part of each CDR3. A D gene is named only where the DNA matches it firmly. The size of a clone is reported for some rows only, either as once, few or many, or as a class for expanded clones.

TGTGCCAGCAGTTACGCTACCGGGACAGGGCTCGACGAGCAGTACTTC,CASSYATGTGLDEQYF,TRBD1,TRBJ2-7,TRBV6-6,.
TGCAGGTCAGGGGACTATGGCTACACCTTC,CRSGDYGYTF,.,TRBJ1-2,TRBV20-1,.
TGTGCCAGCAGCTCTCCCCTCTTCGACAGACCGAATGAGCAGTTCTTC,CASSSPLFDRPNEQFF,.,TRBJ2-1,TRBV28,.
TGCGCCAGCAGCTTGGGGGGGGTAACTGAAGCTTTCTTT,CASSLGGVTEAFF,.,TRBJ1-1,TRBV5-1,once
TGTGCCAGCAGCTTGGGCGGGGGGGCCGGGATAGATACGCAGTATTTT,CASSLGGGAGIDTQYF,TRBD2,TRBJ2-3,TRBV5-4,.
TGTGCCAGCAGTTTTTACCGGGACACAGGATACAATGAGCAGTTCTTC,CASSFYRDTGYNEQFF,.,TRBJ2-1,TRBV28,once
TGTGCCAGCAGCCCCAGCAGGGTGGGAGATACGCAGTATTTT,CASSPSRVGDTQYF,.,TRBJ2-3,TRBV11-2,few
TGTGCCAGCAGTTTATTTCGGGGGGTGGGGACAGGGGGTTCACCCCTCCACTTT,CASSLFRGVGTGGSPLHF,TRBD1,TRBJ1-6,TRBV28,.
TGTGCCAGCCTACGTGAGCGGGGGGTTAATGAGCAGTTCTTC,CASLRERGVNEQFF,TRBD2,TRBJ2-1,TRBV2,.
TGTGCCAGCAGCTTATTAGCGGGAGGGCCTCGCACAGATACGCAGTATTTT,CASSLLAGGPRTDTQYF,TRBD2,TRBJ2-3,TRBV13,.
TGTGCCAGCATCCCGGACCCCGGGAGAGGGGAGACCCAGTACTTC,CASIPDPGRGETQYF,.,TRBJ2-5,TRBV7-9,.
TGTGCCAGCAGCCGCCGACAGGGGCAAGCTTTCTTT,CASSRRQGQAFF,TRBD1,TRBJ1-1,TRBV7-9,.
TGTGCCAGCAGGCTGACTAGCGGGGAATCCTACGAGCAGTACTTC,CASRLTSGESYEQYF,TRBD2,TRBJ2-7,TRBV2,.
TGTGCCAGTAGTATAGGGGACAGGGGGTTCGGCGGGGAGCTGTTTTTT,CASSIGDRGFGGELFF,TRBD1,TRBJ2-2,TRBV19,once
TGTGCCAGCAGCTTAATAGGCCTAGCGGGTGCCAATGAGCAGTTCTTC,CASSLIGLAGANEQFF,TRBD2,TRBJ2-1,TRBV7-9,.
TGCGCCAGCAGCCTAAGGGTAGCGGCTATCGGGGAGCTGTTTTTT,CASSLRVAAIGELFF,.,TRBJ2-2,TRBV5-1,.
TGTGCCAGCAGCGTCAGGGGGTACGAGCAGTACTTC,CASSVRGYEQYF,TRBD1,TRBJ2-7,TRBV13,once
TGTGCCAGCACGAGACAGGGGGTAGTCGAGCAGTACTTC,CASTRQGVVEQYF,TRBD1,TRBJ2-7,TRBV5-5,.
TGTGCCAGCAGCACGGGTCAGGGTCAAGAGACCCAGTACTTC,CASSTGQGQETQYF,.,TRBJ2-5,TRBV5-4,.
TGCGCCAGCAGCTTGGTCGACACCGGGGAGCTGTTTTTT,CASSLVDTGELFF,.,TRBJ2-2,TRBV5-1,.
TGTGCCAGCAGCTTAGACGGGGGGGAGGACACTGAAGCTTTCTTT,CASSLDGGEDTEAFF,.,TRBJ1-1,TRBV7-9,.
TGTGCCAGCAGCCCTCGTGGGGAGAGCAATCAGCCCCAGCATTTT,CASSPRGESNQPQHF,.,TRBJ1-5,TRBV9,once
TGTGCCAGCAGAGGACAGGGGCGATCCTACGAGCAGTACTTC,CASRGQGRSYEQYF,TRBD1,TRBJ2-7,TRBV2,.
TGTGCCAGCAGCTTAGAAGCAGGGAGCAATCAGCCCCAGCATTTT,CASSLEAGSNQPQHF,.,TRBJ1-5,TRBV11-2,.
TGTGCCAGCAGCCTAGACAGGAAGAAACCGCATACGCAGTATTTT,CASSLDRKKPHTQYF,.,TRBJ2-3,TRBV5-6,.
TGTGCCAGCAGCTTACTTGGCGGGAGGGCTTCGGGTGAGCAGTTCTTC,CASSLLGGRASGEQFF,TRBD2,TRBJ2-1,TRBV7-9,.
TGCGCCAGCAGCTTCGTAGCGGCTGAAGAGCAGTACTTC,CASSFVAAEEQYF,.,TRBJ2-5,TRBV5-1,once
TGTGCCAGCAGTACCCAGGGGGTAGTCGGCTACGAGCAGTACTTC,CASSTQGVVGYEQYF,TRBD1,TRBJ2-7,TRBV7-2,.
TGTGCCAGCAGTGAATCACAGGGAGAGAACTTC,CASSESQGENF,.,TRBJ2-7,TRBV2,.
TGCGCCAGCAGTGAGTCGACTGGGAGTCAGCCCCAGCATTTT,CASSESTGSQPQHF,.,TRBJ1-5,TRBV10-2,few
TGTGCCAGCAGCTTAACTTTTAGCGGTAGAGGTGTACCTAATGAAAAACTGTTTTTT,CASSLTFSGRGVPNEKLFF,.,TRBJ1-4,TRBV7-3,.
TGTGCCAGCAGTGAATTTCGACAGGATAATTCACCCCTCCACTTT,CASSEFRQDNSPLHF,.,TRBJ1-6,TRBV25-1,.
TGTGCCAGCAGTTTACCCGGGGGCTCCTACGAGCAGTACTTC,CASSLPGGSYEQYF,.,TRBJ2-7,TRBV28,.
TGTGCCAGCGGGAGAGTTTGGGCAGATACGCAGTATTTT,CASGRVWADTQYF,.,TRBJ2-3,TRBV2,few
TGCAGCGCTTGCGCGGGGGCGAACACTGAAGCTTTCTTT,CSACAGANTEAFF,.,TRBJ1-1,TRBV29-1,.
TGTGCCAGCAGCTTGGGGGACAGTCAAGAGACCCAGTACTTC,CASSLGDSQETQYF,TRBD1,TRBJ2-5,TRBV5-4,.
TGTGCCAGCAGTTCCCAGGGGATTGGGAACACTGAAGCTTTCTTT,CASSSQGIGNTEAFF,.,TRBJ1-1,TRBV28,.
TGTGCCAGCAGGCGGACTCGCGGTGAAGCTTTCTTT,CASRRTRGEAFF,.,TRBJ1-1,TRBV28,.
.,CASSEALILRAKNIQYF,.,TRBJ2-4,TRBV2,.
TGTGCCAGCACCGTCGGGAAAGGCACCATATATTTT,CASTVGKGTIYF,.,TRBJ1-3,TRBV7-2,.
TGCGCCAGCAGCTTGACAGGGGGGGTGTATGAGCAGTTCTTC,CASSLTGGVYEQFF,.,TRBJ2-1,TRBV5-1,.
TGTGCCAGCAGTTTAGCTACAGGGCTCTCTGGGGCCAACGTCCTGACTTTC,CASSLATGLSGANVLTF,.,TRBJ2-6,TRBV27,many
TGTGCCAGCAGTTGGGCCAAAAACTATGGCTACACCTTC,CASSWAKNYGYTF,.,TRBJ1-2,TRBV2,.
TGTGCCAGCAGCCAAGTCGGACAGTTCTGGTCCACCATATATTTT,CASSQVGQFWSTIYF,.,TRBJ1-3,TRBV14,.
TGTGCCAGCAGCCTATACATTTCGCCGGGACAGCAGAAGCCTTTCTTT,CASSLYISPGQQKPFF,TRBD1,TRBJ1-1,TRBV7-2,.
TGTGCCAGCAGCCTCTTATCTAGCGGGAGGTCGGCAGATACGCAGTATTTT,CASSLLSSGRSADTQYF,TRBD2,TRBJ2-3,TRBV9,.
TGTGCCAGCAGTCTATTTCGTGCCCCCAATCAGCCCCAGCATTTT,CASSLFRAPNQPQHF,.,TRBJ1-5,TRBV6-6,.
TGTGCCAGCGGGCTCCAAGAGACCCAGTACTTC,CASGLQETQYF,.,TRBJ2-5,TRBV5-4,.
TGCGCCAGCAGCCAGCAGGGACAGTCTCCATCCGAGCAGTACTTC,CASSQQGQSPSEQYF,TRBD1,TRBJ2-7,TRBV4-1,.
TGTGCCAGCAGCCGCGACAGCCGTACCAATTCACCCCTCCACTTT,CASSRDSRTNSPLHF,.,TRBJ1-6,TRBV5-8,.
TGTGCCAGCAGTGAAGGGACACGTCCCTACAATGAGCAGTTCTTC,CASSEGTRPYNEQFF,.,TRBJ2-1,TRBV6-1,.
TGTGCCAGCAGTTACGAGTTAGGGAGCGGGAAAGAGACCCAGTACTTC,CASSYELGSGKETQYF,TRBD2,TRBJ2-5,TRBV6-5,.
TGTGCCAGCAGTGCGGGGACAGGTGGCCCCTACGAGCAGTACTTC,CASSAGTGGPYEQYF,TRBD1,TRBJ2-7,TRBV6-5,.